This TCR beta chain was documented in a study of blood T cell repertoires in COVID-19. Study information: Researchers got acute and convalescent COVID-19 samples from the United States, Italy and Spain.

Trimming took 8 bases from V and 2 from J; bases not matched to a gene: 5. CDR1 SEHNR and CDR2 FQNEAQ come from the germline V gene (reference sequence). The length of the CDR3 is 13 residues. Some clones are missing from TCRdb's copy, which holds only in-frame ones; the method was immunoSEQ multiplex PCR. The data contain about 200,000 clones, roughly 83% of them singletons. Recruitment covered 25 or so US areas and drew participants whose ages spanned about 18 to 95 years. Grouping used clinical history reported by participants in a survey and questionnaire. This TCR was recovered from a man aged 35-49 years with acute COVID-19. Sequencing was done on a sample of PBMCs or T cells enriched from blood (not recorded which). V is TRBV7-9 and J is TRBJ2-7, with 8 positions matching TRBD2. The CDR3 nucleotides are TGTGCCAGCCGGGGGGGGGACCCCTACGAGCAGTACTTC. Amino acid sequence: CASRGGDPYEQYF.